This entry lists 11 T cell receptor beta chains sequenced from one sample in a study of siplizumab effects on memory and regulatory T cells. The table came from immunoSEQ multiplex PCR; TCRdb's copy has only in-frame clones and leaves some out. The profile covers about 100,000 clones, with 80% to 95% appearing a single time and about 12% taken by the ten largest. Sequences were obtained from non-Treg CD4+ T cells sorted from blood. Source of these receptors: a human donor in good health.

The chain couples TRBV5-1 to TRBJ2-1, with 8 bases aligning to TRBD2. J gave up 2 bases and V 4 bases, and 8 bases lay outside the gene matches. Germline CDR1 is SGHRS and CDR2 is YFSETQ. The length of the CDR3 is 16 residues. The CDR3 reads CASSKLAGSAYNEQFF. The CDR3 DNA sequence: TGCGCCAGCAGCAAGTTAGCGGGGTCCGCCTACAATGAGCAGTTCTTC.

This clone has a handful of counts. The V call is TRBV28, the J call TRBJ1-1; no definite D call. This CDR3 is built from 10 residues. Trimming stripped 6 bases from V and 10 bases from J, with 9 bases between. CDR1 MDHEN and CDR2 SYDVKM come from the germline V gene. CDR3 DNA: TGTGCCAGCAGGAGGCGTGGAGCTTTCTTT. Its translation is CASRRRGAFF.

V and J are TRBV30 and TRBJ1-2; D unresolved. Trimming removed 2 bases from V and 5 bases from J, with 12 bases in between. In germline, CDR1 is GTSNPN, CDR2 SVGIG (reference sequence). CDR3 length equals 13 residues. CDR3 sequence (DNA): TGTGCCTGGAGTCCTAACGAGTCGTATGGCTACACCTTC. It specifies CAWSPNESYGYTF.

The gene calls are TRBV19 and TRBJ2-1; D is undetermined. Trimming took 2 bases from V and 5 from J, leaving 1 base between them. Germline lookup yields CDR1 LNHDA and CDR2 SQIVND (reference sequence). This CDR3 comprises 11 residues. The CDR3 DNA reads as TGTGCCAGTAGTATAAACAATGAGCAGTTCTTC. It translates to CASSINNEQFF.

The rearrangement uses TRBV19 and TRBJ1-5; no firm D call. Trimming took off 3 bases at V and 6 bases at J, with 15 bases between the two ends. The CDR3 spans 15 residues. From germline, CDR1 is LNHDA and CDR2 SQIVND (reference sequence). CDR3 residues: CASSIQIKDFQPQHF. Written as DNA, the CDR3 is TGTGCCAGTAGTATTCAGATTAAGGATTTTCAGCCCCAGCATTTT.

CDR3: CASSGGPPETQYF. The DNA of the CDR3 is TGTGCCAGCAGCGGAGGACCCCCGGAGACCCAGTACTTC. This chain links TRBV7-9 with TRBJ2-5; D might be TRBD2 (5 bases). Trimming shortened V by 5 bases and J by 5 bases, and 12 bases separated the two germline ends. The CDR3 is made up of 13 amino acids. Germline V gene data show CDR1 as SEHNR and CDR2 as FQNEAQ (reference sequence).

The rearrangement links TRBV28 to TRBJ1-1; D gene unclear. Trimming shortened V by 1 base and J by 5 bases, and 11 bases separated the two germline ends. The CDR3 contains 14 residues. From germline, CDR1 is MDHEN and CDR2 SYDVKM. CDR3 bases: TGTGCCAGCAGTTTATCGCCACTGAGGACTGAAGCTTTCTTT. Translation: CASSLSPLRTEAFF.

The V gene is TRBV10-3, the J gene TRBJ1-1; tentatively, D is TRBD1 (6 bases). The CDR3 loop spans 12 amino acids. Trimming took 5 bases from V and 9 from J, leaving 13 bases between them. CDR1 is ENHRY and CDR2 is SYGVKD in the germline V gene. The CDR3 nucleotides read TGTGCCATCAGTCCCGGGACAAATAAAGCTTTCTTT. This gives the protein CAISPGTNKAFF.

This rearrangement joins TRBV19 to TRBJ2-5, with 14 bases identical to TRBD2. The CDR3 is 16 residues long. Trimming at V came to 6 bases and at J to 2 bases, leaving 5 bases not matched to a gene. In germline, CDR1 is LNHDA, CDR2 SQIVND (reference sequence). The CDR3 coding sequence is TGTGCCAGTAGCCCAGGACTAGCGGGAGGACAAGAGACCCAGTACTTC. Translated, it gives CASSPGLAGGQETQYF.

This sequence joins TRBV5-1 and TRBJ2-1; 11 nucleotides line up with TRBD2. The germline gives CDR1 SGHRS, CDR2 YFSETQ. The V and J ends lost 4 bases and 12 bases, in that order; junction bases with no gene match: 12. This CDR3 has 15 amino acids. Written as DNA, the CDR3 is TGCGCCAGCAGCGCCGGGACTAGCGGACCTGGTGGGCAGTTCTTC. Protein product: CASSAGTSGPGGQFF.

This clone was recorded once. The chain recombines TRBV5-8 with TRBJ1-3; D is undetermined. From germline, CDR1 is SGHTS and CDR2 YDEGEE. There are 12 residues in the CDR3. V was clipped by 10 bases and J by 2 bases, with 10 bases between them. The DNA for the CDR3 is TGTGCCTCCATCCTGCCTGGAAACACCATATATTTT. Protein sequence: CASILPGNTIYF.